The present T cell receptor beta chain was sequenced within a study of metastatic and nonmetastatic thyroid tumors. The wider study: Across blood and tumor or nodule tissue, repertoires from malignant and benign thyroid patients were compared with one another.

V shed 6 bases, J shed 0 bases, and the junction held 8 bases outside the gene matches. Germline CDR1 and CDR2: LNHDA and SQIVND (reference sequence). There are 17 residues in the CDR3. In the original analysis: Differences in CDR3 between clinicopathological groups were drawn on to build a classifier intended to discriminate distant-metastatic papillary thyroid cancer patients. From the PCR reads, TCRdb re-called clones with MiXCR. In this record, the V and J calls reflect TCRdb's handling and not the investigators' own analysis. The sample yields 20,000 or so clones, more than 20% seen once. No treatment had been given to any patient before thyroid surgery.

This sequence was found in a male donor with papillary thyroid cancer or a benign thyroid nodule (not recorded which). Some clones in this sample may be carry-over from other donors' samples. The V call is TRBV19, the J call TRBJ2-2; TRBD2 matches at 9 bases. The sequenced sample consisted of blood. CDR3 in DNA: TGTGCCAGTAGCACTTTGCTAGCGGGAACGAACACCGGGGAGCTGTTTTTT. Protein sequence: CASSTLLAGTNTGELFF.